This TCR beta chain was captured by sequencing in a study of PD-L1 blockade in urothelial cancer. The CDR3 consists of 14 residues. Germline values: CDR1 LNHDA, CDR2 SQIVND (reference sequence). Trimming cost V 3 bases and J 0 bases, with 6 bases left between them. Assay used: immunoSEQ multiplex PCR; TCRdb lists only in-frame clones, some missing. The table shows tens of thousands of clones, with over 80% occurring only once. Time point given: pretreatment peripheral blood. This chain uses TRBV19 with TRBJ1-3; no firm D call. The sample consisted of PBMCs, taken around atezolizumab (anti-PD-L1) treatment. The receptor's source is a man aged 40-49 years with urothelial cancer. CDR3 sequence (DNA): TGTGCCAGTAGTATTCTGAGCTCTGGAAACACCATATATTTT. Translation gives CASSILSSGNTIYF.